Below are 28 T cell receptor beta chains sequenced from a single sample in a study of blood T cell repertoires in COVID-19. TCRdb keeps only in-frame clones here, not all; method: immunoSEQ multiplex PCR. The sample lists some 120,000 clones; 70% to 85% were seen once. The sequenced material came from peripheral blood. The receptors derive from a woman between 50 and 59 years old with acute or convalescent COVID-19.

This clone was seen only a few times. The chain couples TRBV28 to TRBJ2-3; unclear D gene. V was clipped by 4 bases and J by 0 bases, with 14 bases between them. Germline CDR1 MDHEN, CDR2 SYDVKM. The CDR3 contains 16 residues. CDR3 sequence (DNA): TGTGCCAGCAGTTCCCCTTTTGGCAGAAGCACAGATACGCAGTATTTT. Amino acid sequence: CASSSPFGRSTDTQYF.

Remarks on this clone: The junction shows a germline mismatch at one end, possibly a read error. The gene calls are TRBV6-6 and TRBJ1-1, with unresolved D. Germline V gene data show CDR1 as MNHNY and CDR2 as SVGAGI (reference sequence). This CDR3 is built from 13 residues. The CDR3 DNA follows: TGTGCCAGCAGTTACGGGCCGAACGCTGAAGCTTTCTTT. This translates into CASSYGPNAEAFF.

The V gene is TRBV30, the J gene TRBJ1-4; D remains unclear. Germline V gives CDR1 GTSNPN, CDR2 SVGIG (reference sequence). Between the trimmed V and J ends, which lost 6 bases and 2 bases, there was a span of 10 bases. CDR3 length: 13 amino acids. The CDR3 coding sequence is TGTGCCTGCATTAACACGACTAATGAAAAACTGTTTTTT. Its protein product is CACINTTNEKLFF.

This chain connects TRBV6-2 or TRBV6-3 to TRBJ1-5, with D tentatively TRBD1 (6 bases). This CDR3 is 14 amino acids long. Germline CDR1 and CDR2: MNHEY and SVGEGT. Trimming removed 5 bases from V and 7 bases from J, with 15 bases in between. The CDR3 nucleotides read TGTGCCAGCAGTAATAACAGGGTTGGGCAGCCCCAGCATTTT. Translation gives CASSNNRVGQPQHF.

The chain joins TRBV9 to TRBJ1-2, with a weak D call TRBD1 (5 bases). The germline V gene encodes CDR1 SGDLS and CDR2 YYNGEE. V lost 3 bases to trimming and J lost 6 bases, with 12 bases between them. The CDR3 covers 13 residues. DNA of the CDR3: TGTGCCAGCAGCGCACAGGAAGGGGATGGCTACACCTTC. It specifies CASSAQEGDGYTF.

The chain couples TRBV4-2 to TRBJ1-2; perhaps TRBD1 as D (6 bases). Trimming shortened V by 1 base and J by 4 bases, and 16 bases separated the two germline ends. CDR1 LGHNA and CDR2 YNFKEQ come from the germline V gene. The CDR3 sequence is 16 residues long. The CDR3 loop reads CASSQGPGEIAYGYTF. CDR3 nucleotide sequence: TGTGCCAGCAGCCAAGGCCCAGGGGAAATAGCCTATGGCTACACCTTC.

The chain employs TRBV3-1 (or the pseudogene TRBV3-2) and TRBJ1-6; a weak D match, TRBD1 (6 bases). CDR1 and CDR2 (germline): LGHDT, YNNKEL (reference sequence). With 3 bases removed from V and 5 bases from J, the gap between germline ends came to 17 bases. CDR3 length: 17 amino acids. The CDR3 DNA sequence: TGTGCCAGCAGCCAGGAATACAGGGCGAGAAATAATTCACCCCTCCACTTT. It is translated as CASSQEYRARNNSPLHF.

This chain joins TRBV4-1 and TRBJ1-1; TRBD1 matches 8 bases. The CDR3 consists of 15 residues. Germline V gene sequence: CDR1 MGHRA, CDR2 YSYEKL. J was trimmed by 3 bases and V by 1 base; bases with no gene match: 4. The CDR3 nucleotides read TGCGCCAGCAGCCAAGGGGACAGGTTGGACACTGAAGCTTTCTTT. This translates into CASSQGDRLDTEAFF.

V and J are TRBV9 and TRBJ1-5; 8 nucleotides line up with TRBD1. J lost 4 bases, V lost 4 bases, and 13 bases had no gene match. Germline lookup yields CDR1 SGDLS and CDR2 YYNGEE. The CDR3 runs to 17 residues. CDR3 sequence reads: CASSPYLGQGGNQPQHF. As DNA, the CDR3 is TGTGCCAGCAGCCCCTATCTAGGACAGGGCGGGAATCAGCCCCAGCATTTT.

The gene calls are TRBV5-4 and TRBJ2-2, with TRBD2 identical over 11 bases. There are 18 residues in the CDR3. The V and J ends lost 0 bases and 0 bases, in that order; junction bases with no gene match: 4. Germline V lookup: CDR1 SGHNT, CDR2 YYREEE (reference sequence). CDR3 loop: CASSLGLAGTSNTGELFF. CDR3 coding DNA: TGTGCCAGCAGCTTGGGACTAGCGGGGACCTCGAACACCGGGGAGCTGTTTTTT.

This chain uses TRBV2 with TRBJ1-3; no clear D. Germline CDR1 and CDR2: SNHLY and FYNNEI. The CDR3 loop spans 14 amino acids. The ends were cut back, 1 base at V and 1 base at J, with 5 bases in the middle. For the CDR3, the DNA is TGTGCCAGCAGTGAAGGTCGTTCTGGAAACACCATATATTTT. Its translation is CASSEGRSGNTIYF. The full variable domain, in which reference TRBV2 and TRBJ1-3 provide the parts outside the CDR3, is EPEVTQTPSHQVTQMGQEVILRCVPISNHLYFYWYRQILGQKVEFLVSFYNNEISEKSEIFDDQFSVERPDGSNFTLKIRSTKLEDSAMYFCASSEGRSGNTIYFGEGSWLTVV.

The chain employs TRBV11-1 and TRBJ2-2, with D possibly TRBD2 on 5 matching bases. This CDR3 is 15 amino acids long. Per the germline V gene, CDR1 is SGHAT and CDR2 is FQDESV (reference sequence). V gave up 1 base and J gave up 3 bases, with 9 bases separating them. The CDR3: CASSLEYGDTGELFF. CDR3 coding DNA: TGTGCCAGCAGCTTAGAGTACGGGGACACCGGGGAGCTGTTTTTT.

J is TRBJ1-3 and V is TRBV6-1, with no clear D. V shed 1 base and J shed 0 bases, with 13 bases lying between them. This CDR3 is 17 amino acids long. Germline loops: CDR1 MNHNS, CDR2 SASEGT. The CDR3 region is CASSEVYYGDSGNTIYF. In DNA form, the CDR3 reads TGTGCCAGCAGTGAAGTGTACTACGGAGACTCTGGAAACACCATATATTTT.

The J gene is TRBJ1-3, the V gene TRBV15; TRBD1 might be the D (5 bases). Germline V lookup: CDR1 LNHNV, CDR2 YYDKDF (reference sequence). V was shortened by 5 bases and J by 0 bases, with 17 bases between the two germline ends. This CDR3 spans 17 amino acids. The CDR3 reads CATSPGRGYSSGNTIYF. In nucleotides, the CDR3 is TGTGCCACCAGCCCGGGGAGGGGCTACTCCTCTGGAAACACCATATATTTT.

The rearrangement links TRBV19 to TRBJ2-4, with 8 bases that match TRBD1. The CDR3 runs 14 residues. V was clipped by 3 bases and J by 7 bases; unmatched bases: 5. Germline CDR1 reads LNHDA; CDR2 reads SQIVND (reference sequence). DNA of the CDR3: TGTGCCAGTAGTATGGGGCAGGGGGCGAACATTCAGTACTTC. Residues: CASSMGQGANIQYF.

This chain joins TRBV28 and TRBJ1-6; no firm D call. Trimming shortened V by 8 bases and J by 9 bases, and 11 bases separated the two germline ends. CDR1 MDHEN and CDR2 SYDVKM come from the germline V gene. The CDR3 runs to 12 residues. The CDR3 nucleotides are TGTGCCAGCTGTGATTCTACTTCACCCCTCCACTTT. Amino acids: CASCDSTSPLHF. Using reference TRBV28 and TRBJ1-6 for the parts outside the CDR3, the full variable domain is DVKVTQSSRYLVKRTGEKVFLECVQDMDHENMFWYRQDPGLGLRLIYFSYDVKMKEKGDIPEGYSVSREKKERFSLILESASTNQTSMYLCASCDSTSPLHFGNGTRLTVT.

The rearrangement links TRBV9 to TRBJ1-3; 8 bases are a match to TRBD1. The CDR3 is 15 residues long. The ends lost 4 bases at V and 0 bases at J; junction bases unmatched: 3. Germline V gene sequence: CDR1 SGDLS, CDR2 YYNGEE. CDR3 nucleotide sequence: TGTGCCAGCAGCCCCACAGGGGGCTCTGGAAACACCATATATTTT. As protein: CASSPTGGSGNTIYF.

The chain has TRBV19 and TRBJ1-4, with TRBD1 matching over 8 bases. Germline V gene sequence: CDR1 LNHDA, CDR2 SQIVND (reference sequence). This CDR3 is 13 amino acids long. Unmatched junction bases numbered 8, after V lost 10 bases and J lost 7 bases. CDR3 in DNA: TGTGCCACCCAACAGGGGGTGGTTGAAAAACTGTTTTTT. Protein sequence: CATQQGVVEKLFF.

The V and J genes are TRBV2 and TRBJ2-1, with TRBD1 matching 9 bases. This CDR3 contains 13 residues. Germline V CDR1 and CDR2: SNHLY, FYNNEI. V gave up 2 bases and J gave up 8 bases; unmatched junction bases: 1. CDR3 sequence reads: CASSERDRDEQFF. CDR3 coding DNA: TGTGCCAGCAGTGAACGGGACAGGGATGAGCAGTTCTTC.

The genes are TRBV5-1 and TRBJ1-2; D ambiguous. The CDR3 length is 14 residues. The germline V and J ends were trimmed by 3 bases and 3 bases, with 12 bases remaining between them. In germline, CDR1 is SGHRS, CDR2 YFSETQ. In DNA form, the CDR3 reads TGCGCCAGCAGCTCCGGCGGGGTGGACTATGGCTACACCTTC. This gives the protein CASSSGGVDYGYTF. Together with reference TRBV5-1 and TRBJ1-2, the CDR3 gives the full variable domain: KAGVTQTPRYLIKTRGQQVTLSCSPISGHRSVSWYQQTPGQGLQFLFEYFSETQRNKGNFPGRFSGRQFSNSRSEMNVSTLELGDSALYLCASSSGGVDYGYTFGSGTRLTVV.

The gene calls are TRBV3-1 (or the pseudogene TRBV3-2) and TRBJ2-6, with D unclear. Germline loops: CDR1 LGHDT, CDR2 YNNKEL (reference sequence). Trimming took 1 base from V and 0 from J, leaving 7 bases between them. There are 16 residues in the CDR3. CDR3 region: CASSQVSFSGANVLTF. In DNA form, the CDR3 reads TGTGCCAGCAGCCAAGTGAGCTTCTCTGGGGCCAACGTCCTGACTTTC.

CDR3 DNA sequence: TGTGCCTGGAGTGTTCGGACTGCATATGGCTACACCTTC. It codes for CAWSVRTAYGYTF. The chain recombines TRBV30 with TRBJ1-2, with no clear D. CDR1 GTSNPN and CDR2 SVGIG come from the germline V gene (reference sequence). The CDR3 sequence is 13 residues long. The germline V and J ends were trimmed by 0 bases and 5 bases, with 10 bases remaining between them. Looking up the rest from reference TRBV30 and TRBJ1-2 gives the full variable domain: SQTIHQWPATLVQPVGSPLSLECTVEGTSNPNLYWYRQAAGRGLQLLFYSVGIGQISSEVPQNLSASRPQDRQFILSSKKLLLSDSGFYLCAWSVRTAYGYTFGSGTRLTVV.

This clone was seen just once. The V gene is TRBV14, the J gene TRBJ2-1; D gene uncertain. Germline CDR1 is SGHDN and CDR2 is FVKESK. With 1 base removed from V and 2 bases from J, the gap between germline ends came to 3 bases. The CDR3 loop spans 13 amino acids. The CDR3 sequence: CASSQGTYNEQFF. CDR3 coding DNA: TGTGCCAGCAGCCAAGGTACCTACAATGAGCAGTTCTTC.

This chain connects TRBV11-2 to TRBJ2-6; D is uncertain. The CDR3 consists of 17 residues. The V and J ends lost 0 bases and 0 bases respectively, with 9 bases between them. The germline gives CDR1 SGHAT, CDR2 FQNNGV. CDR3 bases: TGTGCCAGCAGCTTAGAGAGCTTGCTCTCTGGGGCCAACGTCCTGACTTTC. As protein: CASSLESLLSGANVLTF.

This clone was detected only once. J is TRBJ2-2 and V is TRBV29-1, with D possibly matching TRBD1 (5 bases). The CDR3 is 13 residues long. Germline lookup yields CDR1 SQVTM and CDR2 ANQGSEA. Trimming pared 4 bases from V and 4 bases from J, leaving 10 bases between. CDR3 coding DNA: TGCAGCGTTGGACAGAGGATCACCGGGGAGCTGTTTTTT. Its translation is CSVGQRITGELFF.

The chain employs TRBV30 and TRBJ2-2, with D maybe TRBD2 (6 bases). V lost 0 bases, J lost 2 bases, and 16 bases lay in between. Germline lookup yields CDR1 GTSNPN and CDR2 SVGIG (reference sequence). CDR3 length: 17 amino acids. The CDR3 DNA reads as TGTGCCTGGAGTGTAAGGAGGGTCCTGAGAAACACCGGGGAGCTGTTTTTT. As protein: CAWSVRRVLRNTGELFF. Drawing the rest from reference TRBV30 and TRBJ2-2, the complete variable domain is SQTIHQWPATLVQPVGSPLSLECTVEGTSNPNLYWYRQAAGRGLQLLFYSVGIGQISSEVPQNLSASRPQDRQFILSSKKLLLSDSGFYLCAWSVRRVLRNTGELFFGEGSRLTVL.

This chain connects TRBV6-2 or TRBV6-3 to TRBJ2-2, with 15 bases aligning to TRBD2. CDR1 is MNHEY, CDR2 SVGEGT, per germline. With V trimmed by 4 bases and J by 8 bases, 5 bases remained unmatched. This CDR3 is built from 16 residues. Here the CDR3 reads CASSSRTSGGVGELFF. In nucleotides, the CDR3 is TGTGCCAGCAGTTCCCGGACTAGCGGGGGGGTAGGGGAGCTGTTTTTT.

The chain combines TRBV3-1 (or the pseudogene TRBV3-2) with TRBJ2-7, with 8 nucleotides matching TRBD1. Germline trimming cut 6 bases from V and 1 base from J; bases unmatched to any gene: 5. This CDR3 is built from 14 residues. In germline, CDR1 is LGHDT, CDR2 YNNKEL (reference sequence). Here the CDR3 reads CASRSRGRSYEQYF. In DNA, the CDR3 is TGTGCCAGCAGGTCCAGGGGGCGTTCCTACGAGCAGTACTTC.